The 7 T cell receptor beta chains presented below share a single source sample, sequenced in a study of T cell repertoires in cytomegalovirus infection. Each CDR3 protein is one row after TCRdb ran MiXCR on the reads. The sample includes under 800,000 distinct CDR3 sequences, 20% to 25% of them seen just once. Material for sequencing was CD8+ T cells from PBMCs. The receptors shown here come from a human donor in good health (CMV status not recorded). Some clones in this sample may be carry-over from other donors' samples.

This clonotype was seen at least ten times. The chain carries TRBV6-2 or TRBV6-3 and TRBJ2-1, with TRBD1 matching 8 bases. Germline V gene sequence: CDR1 MNHEY, CDR2 SVGEGT. This CDR3 is 15 amino acids long. Trimming cost V 6 bases and J 8 bases; bases outside gene matches: 12. The CDR3 DNA reads as TGTGCCAGCAGCCCCGGGACAGGCCCCTCTGATGAGCAGTTCTTC. Amino acids: CASSPGTGPSDEQFF.

This clonotype was seen at least ten times. The chain uses TRBV7-8 and TRBJ1-5; tentative D call: TRBD1 (5 bases). The CDR3 sequence is 17 residues long. Germline CDR1 reads SGHVS; CDR2 reads FQNEAQ. Trimming removed 3 bases from V and 4 bases from J, with 19 bases in between. The CDR3 loop reads CASSLTPGPRGNQPQHF. The CDR3 DNA reads TGTGCCAGCAGCTTGACTCCGGGACCCCGAGGGAATCAGCCCCAGCATTTT.

The chain combines TRBV14 with TRBJ2-1; D perhaps matches TRBD2 (6 bases). CDR1 and CDR2 from the germline V gene are SGHDN and FVKESK. Trimming shortened V by 4 bases and J by 1 base, and 17 bases separated the two germline ends. This CDR3 has 17 amino acids. In nucleotides, the CDR3 is TGTGCCAGCAGCCCGGGACTCAGGGATCTTTCCTACAATGAGCAGTTCTTC. This translates into CASSPGLRDLSYNEQFF.

This clonotype was seen a few times. V usage is TRBV27 and J usage is TRBJ1-1, with 7 bases fitting TRBD1. Looked up from germline, CDR1 is MNHEY and CDR2 is SMNVEV (reference sequence). V was pared by 3 bases and J by 7 bases, with 8 bases of the junction left unmatched. This CDR3 contains 14 residues. The CDR3 loop is CASSLLLGGNEAFF. CDR3 DNA: TGTGCCAGCAGTTTGCTGCTAGGGGGCAATGAAGCTTTCTTT.

Comments on this clonotype: The junction shows a germline mismatch at one end, possibly a read error. V usage is TRBV9 and J usage is TRBJ2-2; no firm D call. Germline V gives CDR1 SGDLS, CDR2 YYNGEE. This CDR3 is built from 16 residues. CDR3 protein: CVSSATSGAGTGELFF. The CDR3 DNA sequence: TGTGTCAGCAGCGCCACCTCGGGCGCCGGGACCGGGGAGCTGTTTTTT.

In its sample, this clonotype was seen a few times. V and J are TRBV27 and TRBJ1-2; TRBD1 matches 9 bases. CDR1 MNHEY and CDR2 SMNVEV come from the germline V gene (reference sequence). The CDR3 extends over 18 amino acids. V lost 4 bases, J lost 5 bases, and 17 bases stayed unmatched. CDR3 loop: CASSSPYSGTGSSYGYTF. Written as DNA, the CDR3 is TGTGCCAGCAGTTCCCCGTACTCCGGGACAGGGTCTTCTTATGGCTACACCTTC.

With regard to this clonotype: A read error may be the cause here, since a much bigger clone is one base away. The CDR3 reads CATSDRTGPHDEQFF. The CDR3 DNA sequence: TGTGCCACCAGTGATCGGACAGGGCCCCACGATGAGCAGTTCTTC. The chain employs TRBV24-1 and TRBJ2-1; TRBD1 matches 8 bases. With 3 bases clipped from V and 8 bases from J, the junction kept 8 bases outside the gene matches. This CDR3 has 15 amino acids. The germline V gene has CDR1 KGHDR and CDR2 SFDVKD.